Listed here are 21 T cell receptor beta chains from one sample, sequenced in a study of ipilimumab plus nivolumab after autologous stem cell transplantation. Profiled with immunoSEQ multiplex PCR; TCRdb holds only in-frame clones, not every one. The sample gives roughly 16,000 clones, about 81% of which show up once; more than 15% is in the top ten. The sequenced sample was PBMCs, obtained in a trial of ipilimumab plus nivolumab as post-transplant consolidation. Receptor source: a male donor with diffuse large B-cell lymphoma.

V gene TRBV2 combines with J gene TRBJ1-1, with D hard to call. The CDR3 spans 13 residues. Deletions cut 1 base from V and 1 base from J, with 4 bases between. From germline, CDR1 is SNHLY and CDR2 FYNNEI. The CDR3 protein is CASSEVRNTEAFF. In DNA form, the CDR3 reads TGTGCCAGCAGTGAAGTGAGGAACACTGAAGCTTTCTTT.

This clone was seen more than once but under ten times. The chain carries TRBV5-6 and TRBJ1-1, with TRBD1 identical over 12 bases. Germline-derived CDR1 and CDR2 are SGHDT and YYEEEE. Trimming took 5 bases from V and 8 from J; bases not matched to a gene: 10. There are 15 residues in the CDR3. This CDR3 reads CASSLVGTGGLEAFF. The CDR3 region has the DNA TGTGCCAGCAGTCTGGTGGGGACAGGGGGCTTGGAAGCTTTCTTT.

V and J are TRBV18 and TRBJ1-1, with a weak D call TRBD1 (6 bases). The CDR3 sequence is 17 residues long. V shed 2 bases and J shed 0 bases, with 16 bases lying between them. Per the germline V gene, CDR1 is KGHSH and CDR2 is LQKENI. The CDR3 DNA sequence: TGTGCCAGCTCACCATACCTTGCGGGGGCGTTGAACACTGAAGCTTTCTTT. Its translation: CASSPYLAGALNTEAFF.

This rearrangement joins TRBV27 to TRBJ2-7, with D unclear. V gave up 8 bases and J gave up 2 bases, with 19 bases separating them. This CDR3 contains 15 residues. Germline lookup yields CDR1 MNHEY and CDR2 SMNVEV (reference sequence). The CDR3 region is CASAPSYAQTYEQYF. Written as DNA, the CDR3 is TGTGCCAGCGCACCGTCGTACGCTCAGACCTACGAGCAGTACTTC.

The chain joins TRBV5-1 to TRBJ2-5; D is perhaps TRBD1 (5 bases). Germline CDR1 and CDR2: SGHRS and YFSETQ. The CDR3 extends over 14 amino acids. V lost 2 bases and J 3 bases, leaving 11 bases between the germline ends. CDR3 loop: CASSFGHEEETQYF. CDR3 nucleotides: TGCGCCAGCAGCTTCGGACATGAGGAAGAGACCCAGTACTTC. Looking up the rest from reference TRBV5-1 and TRBJ2-5 gives the full variable domain: KAGVTQTPRYLIKTRGQQVTLSCSPISGHRSVSWYQQTPGQGLQFLFEYFSETQRNKGNFPGRFSGRQFSNSRSEMNVSTLELGDSALYLCASSFGHEEETQYFGPGTRLLVL.

The V call is TRBV6-5, the J call TRBJ2-1, with D perhaps matching TRBD1 (6 bases). CDR1 and CDR2 (germline): MNHEY, SVGAGI. This CDR3 has 11 residues. The V and J ends lost 1 base and 13 bases respectively, with 8 bases between them. CDR3 loop: CASSYLGAQFF. DNA for the CDR3: TGTGCCAGCAGTTACTTGGGGGCCCAGTTCTTC.

This clone ranks as medium-sized. The chain carries TRBV6-5 and TRBJ1-1, with TRBD1 matching over 8 bases. After removal of 0 bases from V and 6 bases from J, the junction contained 3 bases not matched to a gene. CDR1 is MNHEY and CDR2 is SVGAGI in the germline V gene. This CDR3 comprises 14 residues. DNA of the CDR3: TGTGCCAGCAGTTACTCACAGGGGGGGTCTGAAGCTTTCTTT. Translating it yields CASSYSQGGSEAFF.

This sequence joins TRBV5-1 and TRBJ2-2; D gene ambiguous. CDR1 and CDR2 from the germline V gene are SGHRS and YFSETQ. This CDR3 comprises 14 residues. Trimming pared 0 bases from V and 0 bases from J, leaving 3 bases between. The CDR3 loop is CASSLGPNTGELFF. The DNA for the CDR3 is TGCGCCAGCAGCTTGGGACCGAACACCGGGGAGCTGTTTTTT.

The chain recombines TRBV11-2 with TRBJ2-7; 14 bases agree with TRBD2. The length of the CDR3 is 18 residues. The germline V gene encodes CDR1 SGHAT and CDR2 FQNNGV. The junction had 16 bases not matched to a gene; V was cut back by 5 bases and J by 7 bases. CDR3 region: CASSKGGGTSGSRGEQYF. DNA for the CDR3: TGTGCCAGCAGCAAAGGGGGAGGGACTAGCGGGAGTCGGGGTGAGCAGTACTTC. Full variable domain (missing parts from reference TRBV11-2 and TRBJ2-7): EAGVAQSPRYKIIEKRQSVAFWCNPISGHATLYWYQQILGQGPKLLIQFQNNGVVDDSQLPKDRFSAERLKGVDSTLKIQPAKLEDSAVYLCASSKGGGTSGSRGEQYFGPGTRLTVT.

This sequence joins TRBV19 and TRBJ2-2; D tentatively fits TRBD1 or TRBD2 (5 bases each). Trimming took 5 bases from V and 2 from J, leaving 12 bases between them. Germline CDR1 reads LNHDA; CDR2 reads SQIVND (reference sequence). The CDR3 spans 15 residues. In DNA, the CDR3 is TGTGCCAGTAGTTTTGGGGGATCCAACACCGGGGAGCTGTTTTTT. Protein sequence: CASSFGGSNTGELFF.

This chain joins TRBV5-3 and TRBJ2-4; 8 bases align to TRBD2. TRBV5-3 is annotated as an ORF whose role is uncertain. CDR3 length equals 16 residues. The J segment lost 1 base and the V segment lost 4 bases, leaving 7 bases of the junction unmatched. The CDR3 protein is CARSRQREWAKNIQYF. The CDR3, as DNA: TGTGCCAGAAGCAGACAGCGGGAGTGGGCCAAAAACATTCAGTACTTC.

The V call is TRBV6-1, the J call TRBJ2-6; the match to TRBD1 covers 9 bases. Germline loops: CDR1 MNHNS, CDR2 SASEGT. The CDR3 length is 19 residues. Trimming at V came to 3 bases and at J to 3 bases, leaving 12 bases not matched to a gene. Here the CDR3 DNA reads TGTGCCAGCAGTGAGGTAGCACAGGGGGCGCGTCGTGGGGCCAACGTCCTGACTTTC. Its translation: CASSEVAQGARRGANVLTF.

The chain combines TRBV19 with TRBJ2-7; D is ambiguous. This CDR3 spans 11 amino acids. From germline, CDR1 is LNHDA and CDR2 SQIVND (reference sequence). Trimming removed 3 bases from V and 4 bases from J, with 4 bases in between. The DNA for the CDR3 is TGTGCCAGTAGTATTGGGTACGAGCAGTACTTC. This codes for CASSIGYEQYF.

The rearrangement uses TRBV7-2 and TRBJ1-4; a possible D gene is TRBD1 (6 bases). This CDR3 contains 19 residues. The V and J ends lost 5 bases and 3 bases respectively, with 25 bases between them. CDR1 and CDR2 from the germline V gene are SGHTA and FQGNSA. Written as DNA, the CDR3 is TGTGCCAGCAGCCCGAAACCCCGGGACACTCCTTCGCCTAATGAAAAACTGTTTTTT. This translates into CASSPKPRDTPSPNEKLFF.

V and J are TRBV5-8 and TRBJ2-2; the D gene could be TRBD1 or TRBD2 (6 bases each). Germline V gene lookup returns CDR1 SGHTS and CDR2 YDEGEE. Trimming cost V 4 bases and J 4 bases, with 20 bases left between them. CDR3 length: 17 residues. DNA for the CDR3: TGTGCCAGCAGCATGACGACAGGACCCGGGGGCACCGGGGAGCTGTTTTTT. Amino acid sequence: CASSMTTGPGGTGELFF.

This clone was counted between two and nine times. This chain uses TRBV19 with TRBJ1-1, with D hard to call. Trimming removed 6 bases from V and 6 bases from J, with 5 bases in between. Germline values: CDR1 LNHDA, CDR2 SQIVND (reference sequence). The length of the CDR3 is 10 residues. The CDR3 sequence: CASRGSEAFF. Written as DNA, the CDR3 is TGTGCCAGTAGGGGATCTGAAGCTTTCTTT. Complete variable domain (other parts from reference TRBV19 and TRBJ1-1): DGGITQSPKYLFRKEGQNVTLSCEQNLNHDAMYWYRQDPGQGLRLIYYSQIVNDFQKGDIAEGYSVSREKKESFPLTVTSAQKNPTAFYLCASRGSEAFFGQGTRLTVV.

V and J are TRBV18 and TRBJ2-1, with D possibly being TRBD1 or TRBD2 (5 bases each). The length of the CDR3 is 16 residues. Per the germline V gene, CDR1 is KGHSH and CDR2 is LQKENI. V dropped 1 base and J dropped 2 bases, with 12 bases sitting between them. CDR3 sequence reads: CASSPLGVPPYNEQFF. In DNA, the CDR3 is TGTGCCAGCTCACCACTGGGGGTCCCTCCCTACAATGAGCAGTTCTTC.

J is TRBJ1-5 and V is TRBV10-3; D unresolved. V gave up 0 bases and J gave up 6 bases, with 3 bases separating them. CDR3 length equals 12 residues. Germline CDR1 reads ENHRY; CDR2 reads SYGVKD. The CDR3 nucleotides read TGTGCCATCAGTGAGTCAGTTCAGCCCCAGCATTTT. It encodes CAISESVQPQHF.

The V gene is TRBV7-8, the J gene TRBJ1-4; D remains unclear. CDR1 SGHVS and CDR2 FQNEAQ come from the germline V gene. V was trimmed by 7 bases and J by 0 bases, leaving 15 bases between them. The CDR3 has 16 residues. CDR3 sequence (DNA): TGTGCCAGCACCCCCTTCGGAGACGCAACTAATGAAAAACTGTTTTTT. Amino acids: CASTPFGDATNEKLFF.

The genes are TRBV18 and TRBJ2-7, with D possibly TRBD1 on 6 matching bases. The CDR3 loop spans 11 amino acids. In germline, CDR1 is KGHSH, CDR2 LQKENI. V shed 4 bases and J shed 5 bases, with 6 bases lying between them. CDR3 DNA: TGTGCCAGCTCACGGACAGACGAGCAGTACTTC. Protein sequence: CASSRTDEQYF.

With respect to this clone: Germline is not matched at one junction end, which may reflect a read error. V and J are TRBV5-4 and TRBJ1-2; D is perhaps TRBD1 (5 bases). CDR1 and CDR2 from the germline V gene are SGHNT and YYREEE (reference sequence). The CDR3 is 16 amino acids. This chain's CDR3 is CASSQGETATNYGYTF. CDR3 DNA sequence: TGCGCCAGCAGCCAAGGAGAGACAGCAACTAACTATGGCTACACCTTC.